The T cell receptor beta chain under discussion was sequenced for a study of blood T cell repertoires in COVID-19. Study-level information: Donors in the United States, Italy and Spain gave samples during acute or convalescent COVID-19. From T cells, B-cell-depleted T cells, or PBMCs came the material, which was cDNA or gDNA.

How the authors handled the data: Using reference gene primer amplification, nucleated cell counts were estimated. Here immunoSEQ multiplex PCR was the method, and the copy in TCRdb shows in-frame clones only, minus some. The D gene and trimming were derived from the DNA, and the V and J assignments and clone size from that table. The sample records about 190,000 clones, about 80% being singletons. Germline CDR1 and CDR2: SGHTS and YDEGEE. V dropped 4 bases and J dropped 3; count of bases not matched to a gene: 2. The CDR3 covers 14 residues. The chain recombines TRBV5-8 with TRBJ1-4; 8 bases agree with TRBD1. Sequenced input: peripheral blood. This sequence was found in a man aged 25-40 years with active or convalescent COVID-19. The CDR3 loop reads CASSQDRANEKLFF. The DNA of the CDR3 is TGTGCCAGCAGCCAGGACAGGGCTAATGAAAAACTGTTTTTT.